This is a list of T cell receptor beta chains from one sample in a study of blood T cells in healthy people across ages. MiXCR was run by TCRdb on the 5' RACE reads, yielding one entry per CDR3 protein. The table has around 820,000 distinct CDR3 sequences, around a quarter seen once. The data were also submitted as part of a second study, on T cells of mothers and their children.

Material for sequencing was blood. Source of these receptors: a boy aged 5-17 years in good health. Both conserved end residues are part of each CDR3. D genes are given only for firm matches. Part of the rows lack a size; the others show once, few, many or a class for expanded clones.

V gene: TRBV28; D gene: TRBD1; clone size: NA; J gene: TRBJ2-7; CDR3 DNA: TGTGCCAGCAGCCCATCCGGGACAGGGAGGATCGAGCAGTACTTC; CDR3 protein: CASSPSGTGRIEQYF
V gene: TRBV29-1; D gene: NA; clone size: NA; J gene: TRBJ2-7; CDR3 DNA: TGCAGCGTCAGGGGTGGCGGGACCTACGAGCAGTACTTC; CDR3 protein: CSVRGGGTYEQYF
V gene: TRBV6-1; D gene: NA; clone size: NA; J gene: TRBJ2-1; CDR3 DNA: TGTGCCAGCAGTGAAGCGAAGGCCGCCTCATCCTTCGATGAGCAGTTCTTC; CDR3 protein: CASSEAKAASSFDEQFF
V gene: TRBV12-3/TRBV12-4; D gene: NA; clone size: NA; J gene: TRBJ2-7; CDR3 DNA: TGTGCCAGCAGTTTAGTCCCCAGGGGCTCCGACGAGCAGTACTTC; CDR3 protein: CASSLVPRGSDEQYF
V gene: TRBV7-3; D gene: NA; clone size: NA; J gene: TRBJ1-6; CDR3 DNA: TGTGCCAGCAGCCCCGTAGCTCCGTCACCCCTCCACTTT; CDR3 protein: CASSPVAPSPLHF
V gene: TRBV28; D gene: TRBD1; clone size: NA; J gene: TRBJ1-2; CDR3 DNA: TGTGCCAGCAGACAGGGGGCTGCTAACTATGGCTACACCTTC; CDR3 protein: CASRQGAANYGYTF
V gene: TRBV7-3; D gene: TRBD2; clone size: few; J gene: TRBJ2-3; CDR3 DNA: TGTGCCAGCAGCCTAACGTTAGAATCTAGCGGGAGAGGCGATACGCAGTATTTT; CDR3 protein: CASSLTLESSGRGDTQYF
V gene: TRBV19; D gene: NA; clone size: NA; J gene: TRBJ1-5; CDR3 DNA: TGTGCCACCCAGGAGAATCGCAATCAGCCCCAGCATTTT; CDR3 protein: CATQENRNQPQHF
V gene: TRBV19; D gene: NA; clone size: few; J gene: TRBJ2-6; CDR3 DNA: TGTGCCAGTAACGGGGGCTCTGGGGCCAACGTCCTGACTTTC; CDR3 protein: CASNGGSGANVLTF
V gene: TRBV2; D gene: TRBD1; clone size: NA; J gene: TRBJ2-7; CDR3 DNA: TGTGCCAGCAGGCCCCGGGACAGGGGAGTCGAGCAGTACTTC; CDR3 protein: CASRPRDRGVEQYF
V gene: TRBV20-1; D gene: TRBD2; clone size: NA; J gene: TRBJ2-1; CDR3 DNA: TGCAGTGCTAGAGATCCGAAGCGGGGGGTCCCAAGTGAGCAGTTCTTC; CDR3 protein: CSARDPKRGVPSEQFF
V gene: TRBV4-3; D gene: NA; clone size: once; J gene: TRBJ2-1; CDR3 DNA: TGCGCCAGCAGCCAACGGGCAGATTCCTACAATGGGCAGTTCTTC; CDR3 protein: CASSQRADSYNGQFF
V gene: TRBV12-3/TRBV12-4; D gene: NA; clone size: NA; J gene: TRBJ2-2; CDR3 DNA: TGTGCCAGCAGAACGCGACAGTTAACCGGGGAGCTGTTTTTT; CDR3 protein: CASRTRQLTGELFF
V gene: TRBV5-1; D gene: NA; clone size: few; J gene: TRBJ2-6; CDR3 DNA: TGCGCCAGCAGCCCCAAACGACAGACAGCGACGAAGGAGGCCAACGTCCTGACTTTC; CDR3 protein: CASSPKRQTATKEANVLTF
V gene: TRBV15; D gene: TRBD1; clone size: few; J gene: TRBJ2-7; CDR3 DNA: TGTGCCACCAGCACCGGGACAGGGATCTACGAGCAGTACTTC; CDR3 protein: CATSTGTGIYEQYF
V gene: TRBV24-1; D gene: NA; clone size: NA; J gene: TRBJ2-5; CDR3 DNA: TGTGCCACCATGCATATTAATCGGAACGCTGGACAAGAGACCCAGTACTTC; CDR3 protein: CATMHINRNAGQETQYF
V gene: TRBV7-2; D gene: NA; clone size: few; J gene: TRBJ2-5; CDR3 DNA: TGTGCCAGCAGCTTAGCGAATATGGCGGGGCAAGAGACCCAGTACTTC; CDR3 protein: CASSLANMAGQETQYF
V gene: TRBV28; D gene: TRBD2; clone size: few; J gene: TRBJ2-7; CDR3 DNA: TGTGCCAGCAGTTTCCCTATCGGGAGCGGGGTCTACGAGCAGTACTTC; CDR3 protein: CASSFPIGSGVYEQYF
V gene: TRBV12-3/TRBV12-4; D gene: NA; clone size: NA; J gene: TRBJ2-7; CDR3 DNA: TGTGCCAGCAGTTTAGCCCACCTAGGTAACGAGCAGTACTTC; CDR3 protein: CASSLAHLGNEQYF
V gene: TRBV10-3; D gene: NA; clone size: NA; J gene: TRBJ1-5; CDR3 DNA: TGTGCCATCAGGGGGGACTATAGCAATCAGCCCCAGCATTTT; CDR3 protein: CAIRGDYSNQPQHF
V gene: TRBV7-2; D gene: TRBD1; clone size: NA; J gene: TRBJ1-2; CDR3 DNA: TGTGCCAGCAGCTTAGAGGGGACAGGGGCGAGCTATGGCTACACCTTC; CDR3 protein: CASSLEGTGASYGYTF
V gene: TRBV5-1; D gene: NA; clone size: few; J gene: TRBJ2-5; CDR3 DNA: TGCGCCAGCAGCTACCTTGTGGCAGAAGAGACCCAGTACTTC; CDR3 protein: CASSYLVAEETQYF
V gene: TRBV5-4; D gene: TRBD1; clone size: few; J gene: TRBJ1-1; CDR3 DNA: TGTGCCAGCAGGAAAGGACAGGGGCCCGAAGCTTTCTTT; CDR3 protein: CASRKGQGPEAFF
V gene: TRBV15; D gene: NA; clone size: few; J gene: TRBJ2-6; CDR3 DNA: TGTGCCACCAGCAGAGAAGATTGGGGGGCTGGGGCCAACGTCCTGACTTTC; CDR3 protein: CATSREDWGAGANVLTF
V gene: TRBV2; D gene: NA; clone size: NA; J gene: TRBJ2-1; CDR3 DNA: TGTGCCAGCGTGGCGGGATTGTACAATGAGCAGTTCTTC; CDR3 protein: CASVAGLYNEQFF
V gene: TRBV12-3/TRBV12-4; D gene: NA; clone size: NA; J gene: TRBJ2-5; CDR3 DNA: TGTGCCAGCACCCGGACAGAAGAGACCCAGTACTTC; CDR3 protein: CASTRTEETQYF
V gene: TRBV5-1; D gene: NA; clone size: NA; J gene: TRBJ2-7; CDR3 DNA: TGCGCCAGCAGCCGAGGGTGGGGGGCGGACGAGCAGTACTTC; CDR3 protein: CASSRGWGADEQYF
V gene: TRBV20-1; D gene: TRBD1; clone size: NA; J gene: TRBJ2-6; CDR3 DNA: TGCAGTGCTAGGGGGACAGGGTCTGGGGCCAACGTCCTGACTTTC; CDR3 protein: CSARGTGSGANVLTF
V gene: TRBV28; D gene: NA; clone size: NA; J gene: TRBJ2-1; CDR3 DNA: TGTGCCAGCAGCCCCCTGTATATCCGCTCCTACAATGAGCAGTTCTTC; CDR3 protein: CASSPLYIRSYNEQFF
V gene: TRBV7-2; D gene: NA; clone size: few; J gene: TRBJ1-2; CDR3 DNA: TGTGCCAGCAGCTTAGCCGGGTCTGGAACCTATGGCTACACCTTC; CDR3 protein: CASSLAGSGTYGYTF
V gene: TRBV6-1; D gene: NA; clone size: NA; J gene: TRBJ2-1; CDR3 DNA: TGTGCCAGCAGTGCAATGGGTGGTAGGCAGTTCTTC; CDR3 protein: CASSAMGGRQFF
V gene: TRBV7-3; D gene: NA; clone size: few; J gene: TRBJ1-1; CDR3 DNA: TGTGCCAGCAGCCCAACCTCAGCTGGGTCGGGGTTCAGCTTT; CDR3 protein: CASSPTSAGSGFSF
V gene: TRBV12-3/TRBV12-4; D gene: NA; clone size: few; J gene: TRBJ2-5; CDR3 DNA: TGTGCCAGCAGCCCCGGGACCACCCTAGGGGAGACCCAGTACTTC; CDR3 protein: CASSPGTTLGETQYF
V gene: TRBV20-1; D gene: NA; clone size: NA; J gene: TRBJ2-7; CDR3 DNA: TGCAGTGCTAGTTCCTGGACAGACAACTACGAGCAGTACTTC; CDR3 protein: CSASSWTDNYEQYF
V gene: TRBV7-9; D gene: TRBD1; clone size: NA; J gene: TRBJ2-2; CDR3 DNA: TGTGCCAGCTCAAGAGGGACAGAGAACACCGGGGAGCTGTTTTTT; CDR3 protein: CASSRGTENTGELFF
V gene: TRBV7-2; D gene: NA; clone size: few; J gene: TRBJ2-1; CDR3 DNA: TGTGCCAGCAGCCCGTCCGGGGGCAGGGATGAGCAGTTCTTC; CDR3 protein: CASSPSGGRDEQFF
V gene: TRBV24-1; D gene: NA; clone size: NA; J gene: TRBJ2-1; CDR3 DNA: TGTGCCACCAGTGATTTTGGTGCGGGGAGCTCCTACAATGAGCAGTTCTTC; CDR3 protein: CATSDFGAGSSYNEQFF
V gene: TRBV12-3/TRBV12-4; D gene: NA; clone size: few; J gene: TRBJ2-5; CDR3 DNA: TGTGCCAGCACTTGGTGGCCCTCCACTAGCCGGGAGACCCAGTACTTC; CDR3 protein: CASTWWPSTSRETQYF
V gene: TRBV5-1; D gene: NA; clone size: NA; J gene: TRBJ2-1; CDR3 DNA: TGCGTCAGCAGCTTTAGGCGGGATAGTGAGCAGTTCTTC; CDR3 protein: CVSSFRRDSEQFF
V gene: TRBV2; D gene: NA; clone size: NA; J gene: TRBJ1-5; CDR3 DNA: TGTGCCAGCAGTGAAAGGTGGGATCAGCCCCAGCATTTT; CDR3 protein: CASSERWDQPQHF
V gene: TRBV7-2; D gene: TRBD2; clone size: few; J gene: TRBJ2-1; CDR3 DNA: TGTGCCAGCAGCTTAGGTTTAGTTCTAGCGGGTCCCTCCTACAATGAGCAGTTCTTC; CDR3 protein: CASSLGLVLAGPSYNEQFF
V gene: TRBV28; D gene: NA; clone size: NA; J gene: TRBJ2-7; CDR3 DNA: TGTGCCATAGAGACACACTCCTACGAGCAGTACTTC; CDR3 protein: CAIETHSYEQYF